This T cell receptor (beta chain) comes out of a study of cytomegalovirus exposure and HLA in healthy donors. The primer mix had 60 Vbeta and 13 Jbeta primers. Measured with immunoSEQ multiplex PCR; TCRdb has only the in-frame clones, and not every one. The data contain some 100,000 clones, over 60% of them singletons. As regards this clone: Its antigen is not identified.

The CDR3 is 11 amino acids. Germline-derived CDR1 and CDR2 are DFQATT and SNEGSKA (reference sequence). Trimming cost V 4 bases and J 6 bases, with 8 bases left between them. Study-level results: In a later analysis, at a false discovery rate of 0.05, about 17,000 TCR beta sequences matched HLA alleles. Of the V segments, some could not be distinguished, including TRBV6-2 and TRBV6-3, and were excluded. Across donors, most TCRs were seen rarely, yet some public ones were widespread. TCR association rates varied by HLA locus in a later analysis, with DRB1 highest and HLA-C lowest.

Sequences were obtained from PBMCs. The rearrangement joins TRBV20-1 to TRBJ2-3, with D possibly matching TRBD2 (5 bases). The source of this sequence is a female donor in good health and CMV-seropositive. CDR3 loop: CSAKLGDTQYF. The CDR3 DNA sequence: TGCAGTGCTAAACTAGGGGATACGCAGTATTTT.